Shown below are 13 T cell receptor beta chains from a single sample sequenced in a study of Ad26.COV2.S vaccination and SARS-CoV-2 variants. Indicated treatment: 15 to 20 received Ad26.COV2.S at low or high dose, single or two shots; 5 received placebo; per-sample allocation not given. All samples were drawn on day 63, counting from the first vaccine or placebo injection. Here immunoSEQ multiplex PCR was the method, and the copy in TCRdb shows in-frame clones only, minus some. Of approximately 460,000 clones listed, roughly 87% are singletons. This sample comprised peripheral blood, obtained in a trial of Ad26.COV2.S vaccine versus placebo. The receptors were sampled from a person between 18 and 59 years old who received the Ad26.COV2.S COVID-19 vaccine or a placebo.

The chain couples TRBV21-1 to TRBJ1-1. TRBV21-1 is a pseudogene segment. The CDR3 runs to 17 residues. CDR3 DNA: TGTGCCAGCAGCAAAGTTCGGCACCGTATGATAAACACTGAAGCTTTCTTT. Translated: CASSKVRHRMINTEAFF.

The chain has TRBV18 and TRBJ1-6; D perhaps matches TRBD1 (5 bases). The CDR3 has 16 amino acids. Germline CDR1 is KGHSH and CDR2 is LQKENI. With 3 bases removed from V and 2 bases from J, the gap between germline ends came to 11 bases. In DNA, the CDR3 is TGTGCCAGCTCACCCCCGGGGACGGCCTATAATTCACCCCTCCACTTT. It is translated as CASSPPGTAYNSPLHF.

The chain links TRBV5-4 to TRBJ2-1; possibly TRBD1 for D (6 bases). The CDR3 loop spans 14 amino acids. Germline-derived CDR1 and CDR2 are SGHNT and YYREEE (reference sequence). The V gene lost 0 bases and the J gene lost 2 bases, with 6 bases spanning the gap. This CDR3 is CASSLAGAYNEQFF. CDR3 DNA: TGTGCCAGCAGCTTGGCAGGGGCCTACAATGAGCAGTTCTTC.

The genes are TRBV19 and TRBJ2-1; 7 positions match TRBD2. J gave up 0 bases and V 5 bases, and 7 bases lay outside the gene matches. The CDR3 sequence is 16 residues long. Germline V gene sequence: CDR1 LNHDA, CDR2 SQIVND (reference sequence). The CDR3 spells CASSLRLASSYNEQFF. In DNA form, the CDR3 reads TGTGCCAGTAGTCTCAGACTAGCTAGCTCCTACAATGAGCAGTTCTTC. The full variable domain, its missing parts supplied by reference TRBV19 and TRBJ2-1, is DGGITQSPKYLFRKEGQNVTLSCEQNLNHDAMYWYRQDPGQGLRLIYYSQIVNDFQKGDIAEGYSVSREKKESFPLTVTSAQKNPTAFYLCASSLRLASSYNEQFFGPGTRLTVL.

The V and J genes are TRBV7-2 and TRBJ1-2, with 7 bases fitting TRBD1. V lost 5 bases, J lost 4 bases, and 10 bases stayed unmatched. This CDR3 has 15 residues. Germline loops: CDR1 SGHTA, CDR2 FQGNSA. CDR3 coding DNA: TGTGCCAGCAGCCCCCAAGTGGGACAGCTCTATGGCTACACCTTC. Encoded protein: CASSPQVGQLYGYTF.

The chain has TRBV19 and TRBJ2-7; weak D call: TRBD1 (6 bases). Germline V CDR1 and CDR2: LNHDA, SQIVND (reference sequence). The CDR3 covers 15 residues. Trimming took off 3 bases at V and 8 bases at J, with 20 bases between the two ends. CDR3 nucleotide sequence: TGTGCCAGTAGTATCGACTCTCGGACAGTAATTCAGCAGTACTTC. It specifies CASSIDSRTVIQQYF.

The chain combines TRBV18 with TRBJ2-4, with 11 bases that match TRBD2. This CDR3 spans 18 amino acids. CDR1 and CDR2 from the germline V gene are KGHSH and LQKENI. Trimming at V came to 6 bases and at J to 1 base, leaving 11 bases not matched to a gene. The CDR3 DNA sequence: TGTGCCAGCTCGCCCCTAGCGGGAGGTTCCCGTGCCAAAAACATTCAGTACTTC. It encodes CASSPLAGGSRAKNIQYF.

This clone was observed a few times. This sequence joins TRBV7-3 and TRBJ2-2; TRBD1 matches 7 bases. CDR1 SGHTA and CDR2 FQGTGA come from the germline V gene. The junction had 2 bases not matched to a gene; V was cut back by 4 bases and J by 3 bases. The CDR3 length is 14 residues. CDR3 amino acids: CASSSGQHTGELFF. DNA of the CDR3: TGTGCCAGCAGCTCGGGACAGCACACCGGGGAGCTGTTTTTT.

The chain is built from TRBV6-5 and TRBJ1-2, with 8 positions matching TRBD1. The CDR3 has 15 amino acids. In germline, CDR1 is MNHEY, CDR2 SVGAGI. Unmatched junction bases numbered 9, after V lost 7 bases and J lost 2 bases. CDR3 protein: CASKLGGQENYGYTF. In DNA form, the CDR3 reads TGTGCCAGCAAGCTGGGGGGACAGGAGAACTATGGCTACACCTTC.

The V and J genes are TRBV7-9 and TRBJ2-2, with no clear D. The germline V gene encodes CDR1 SEHNR and CDR2 FQNEAQ (reference sequence). This CDR3 is built from 15 residues. Trimming shortened V by 0 bases and J by 3 bases, and 8 bases separated the two germline ends. CDR3: CASSLAQVYTGELFF. CDR3 nucleotide sequence: TGTGCCAGCAGCTTAGCCCAGGTTTACACCGGGGAGCTGTTTTTT. Complete variable domain (other parts from reference TRBV7-9 and TRBJ2-2): DTGVSQNPRHKITKRGQNVTFRCDPISEHNRLYWYRQTLGQGPEFLTYFQNEAQLEKSRLLSDRFSAERPKGSFSTLEIQRTEQGDSAMYLCASSLAQVYTGELFFGEGSRLTVL.

Regarding this clone: Other DNA sequences in this specimen translate into the identical CDR3. The CDR3 loop reads CASSPQGNTEAFF. Here the CDR3 DNA reads TGTGCCAGCAGCCCCCAGGGGAACACTGAAGCTTTCTTT. V usage is TRBV7-3 and J usage is TRBJ1-1; tentatively, D is TRBD1 (5 bases). Germline CDR1 is SGHTA and CDR2 is FQGTGA. CDR3 size: 13 residues. Trimming pared 5 bases from V and 1 base from J, leaving 8 bases between.

This clone was seen a single time. J is TRBJ2-3 and V is TRBV10-3; 11 bases match TRBD2. The J segment lost 2 bases and the V segment lost 3 bases, leaving 10 bases of the junction unmatched. The CDR3 runs to 18 residues. Germline loops: CDR1 ENHRY, CDR2 SYGVKD. CDR3 bases: TGTGCCATCAGTGAAAGCCTTAGCGGGAGGGTATTCACAGATACGCAGTATTTT. It codes for CAISESLSGRVFTDTQYF.

This clone was recorded a few times. This sample also contains other DNA sequences that code for the same CDR3. J is TRBJ1-2 and V is TRBV27, with D hard to call. V was shortened by 3 bases and J by 0 bases, with 5 bases between the two germline ends. CDR3 size: 13 residues. CDR1 MNHEY and CDR2 SMNVEV come from the germline V gene (reference sequence). The CDR3 loop reads CASSFGANYGYTF. The CDR3 DNA reads TGTGCCAGCAGTTTTGGAGCTAACTATGGCTACACCTTC.